The present T cell receptor (beta chain) was sequenced within a study of blood T cell repertoires in COVID-19. Overall study: Some COVID-19 samples were acute and others convalescent; all came from the United States, Italy and Spain. PBMCs, B-cell-depleted T cells, or T cells provided the cDNA or gDNA that made up the material.

Per the study methods: Reference gene primer amplification in the assay estimated nucleated cell counts. The protocol was immunoSEQ multiplex PCR, while the TCRdb copy is restricted to in-frame clones and leaves out a portion. The DNA gave D and trimming, while V, J and clone size come from that table. This table has about 300,000 clones, around 89% appearing once. Sequencing was done on a sample of peripheral blood. The receptor's source is a man between 40 and 49 years old with acute or convalescent COVID-19.

The CDR3 here is CASSHHSGGYGYTF. The CDR3 nucleotides are TGTGCCAGCAGCCACCATTCAGGGGGCTATGGCTACACCTTC. The chain is built from TRBV3-1 (or the pseudogene TRBV3-2) and TRBJ1-2, with 7 bases lining up with TRBD1. This CDR3 is 14 amino acids long. Trimming took 3 bases from V and 4 from J; bases not matched to a gene: 5. Germline CDR1 and CDR2: LGHDT and YNNKEL (reference sequence).